This entry lists 3 T cell receptor beta chains sequenced from one sample in a study of blood T cell repertoires in COVID-19. The method was immunoSEQ multiplex PCR; TCRdb's version includes in-frame clones alone and lacks a portion of them. The data show about 48,000 clones, around 83% seen once. Sequenced input: PBMCs or T cells enriched from blood (not recorded which). The receptor source for this set is a woman aged 45-60 years who had recovered from COVID-19.

V usage is TRBV4-2 and J usage is TRBJ1-3; TRBD1 aligns across 9 bases. This CDR3 comprises 16 residues. V was pared by 5 bases and J by 4 bases, with 9 bases of the junction left unmatched. The germline CDR1 and CDR2 sequences are LGHNA and YNFKEQ. CDR3 sequence reads: CASSLPGQGAGNTIYF. The DNA of the CDR3 is TGTGCCAGCAGCTTACCGGGACAGGGCGCAGGAAACACCATATATTTT.

The chain joins TRBV19 to TRBJ1-6; D perhaps matches TRBD1 (5 bases). The CDR3 has 15 amino acids. V dropped 5 bases and J dropped 5 bases, with 13 bases sitting between them. Germline CDR1 LNHDA, CDR2 SQIVND (reference sequence). CDR3 nucleotides: TGTGCCAGTAGTTGGGGACTCGGGAATAATTCACCCCTCCACTTT. Its protein product is CASSWGLGNNSPLHF.

In this sample, this clone turned up a few times. The V and J genes are TRBV28 and TRBJ2-3, with D possibly TRBD2 on 6 matching bases. Trimming removed 3 bases at V and 1 base at J, with 8 bases between. There are 14 residues in the CDR3. Germline lookup yields CDR1 MDHEN and CDR2 SYDVKM. CDR3 amino acids: CASSFLAGTDTQYF. The CDR3 DNA sequence: TGTGCCAGCAGTTTCTTAGCGGGCACAGATACGCAGTATTTT. The complete variable domain, with remaining parts taken from reference TRBV28 and TRBJ2-3, reads DVKVTQSSRYLVKRTGEKVFLECVQDMDHENMFWYRQDPGLGLRLIYFSYDVKMKEKGDIPEGYSVSREKKERFSLILESASTNQTSMYLCASSFLAGTDTQYFGPGTRLTVL.